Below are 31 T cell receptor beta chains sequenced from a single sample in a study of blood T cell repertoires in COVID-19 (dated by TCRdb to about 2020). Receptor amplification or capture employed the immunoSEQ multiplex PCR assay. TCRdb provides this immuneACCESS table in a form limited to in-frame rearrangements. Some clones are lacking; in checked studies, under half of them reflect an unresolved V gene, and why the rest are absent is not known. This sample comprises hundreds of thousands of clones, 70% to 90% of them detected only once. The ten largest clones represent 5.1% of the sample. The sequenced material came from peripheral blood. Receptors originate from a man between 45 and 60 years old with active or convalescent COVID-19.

CDR3 nucleotide sequence: TGTGCCACCAGCAAGGGACTAGCGGGAGGGCCCGCCACCGGGGAGCTGTTTTTT. Residues: CATSKGLAGGPATGELFF. The chain has TRBV15 and TRBJ2-2; 16 bases agree with TRBD2. Trimming at V came to 4 bases and at J to 4 bases, leaving 6 bases not matched to a gene. CDR1 is LNHNV and CDR2 is YYDKDF in the germline V gene (reference sequence). The CDR3 totals 18 residues.

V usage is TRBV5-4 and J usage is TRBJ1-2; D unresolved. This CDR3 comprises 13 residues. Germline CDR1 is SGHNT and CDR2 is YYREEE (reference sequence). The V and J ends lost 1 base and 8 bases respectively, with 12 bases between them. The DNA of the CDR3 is TGTGCCAGCAGCTTGTGGGCAGATGGGGGCTACACCTTC. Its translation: CASSLWADGGYTF. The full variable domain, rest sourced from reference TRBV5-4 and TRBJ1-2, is ETGVTQSPTHLIKTRGQQVTLRCSSQSGHNTVSWYQQALGQGPQFIFQYYREEENGRGNFPPRFSGLQFPNYSSELNVNALELDDSALYLCASSLWADGGYTFGSGTRLTVV.

CDR3 protein: CASSQEMRRSPGNEQFF. The CDR3 DNA sequence: TGCGCCAGCAGCCAAGAAATGCGGCGGAGCCCGGGGAATGAGCAGTTCTTC. This chain uses TRBV4-3 with TRBJ2-1; a possible D gene is TRBD2 (5 bases). The CDR3 covers 17 residues. Germline assignment: CDR1 LGHNA and CDR2 YSLEER. V lost 0 bases, J lost 7 bases, and 19 bases lay in between.

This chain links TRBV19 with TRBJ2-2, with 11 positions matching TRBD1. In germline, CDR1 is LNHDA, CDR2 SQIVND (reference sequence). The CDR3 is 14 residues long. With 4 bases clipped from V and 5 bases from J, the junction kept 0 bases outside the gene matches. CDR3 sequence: CASSRDRGTGELFF. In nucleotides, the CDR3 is TGTGCCAGTAGTAGGGACAGGGGGACCGGGGAGCTGTTTTTT.

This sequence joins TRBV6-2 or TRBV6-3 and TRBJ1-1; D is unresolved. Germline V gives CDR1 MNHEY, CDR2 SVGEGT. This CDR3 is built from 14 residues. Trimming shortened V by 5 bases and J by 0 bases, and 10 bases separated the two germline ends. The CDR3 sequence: CASSNPQMNTEAFF. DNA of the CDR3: TGTGCCAGCAGTAATCCACAGATGAACACTGAAGCTTTCTTT.

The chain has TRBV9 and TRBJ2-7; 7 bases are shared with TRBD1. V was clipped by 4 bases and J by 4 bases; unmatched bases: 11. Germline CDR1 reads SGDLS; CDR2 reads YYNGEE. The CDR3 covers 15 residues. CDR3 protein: CASSLTGSGWYEQYF. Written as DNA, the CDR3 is TGTGCCAGCAGCTTGACAGGGTCAGGTTGGTACGAGCAGTACTTC. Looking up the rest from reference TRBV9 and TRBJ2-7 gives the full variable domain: DSGVTQTPKHLITATGQRVTLRCSPRSGDLSVYWYQQSLDQGLQFLIQYYNGEERAKGNILERFSAQQFPDLHSELNLSSLELGDSALYFCASSLTGSGWYEQYFGPGTRLTVT.

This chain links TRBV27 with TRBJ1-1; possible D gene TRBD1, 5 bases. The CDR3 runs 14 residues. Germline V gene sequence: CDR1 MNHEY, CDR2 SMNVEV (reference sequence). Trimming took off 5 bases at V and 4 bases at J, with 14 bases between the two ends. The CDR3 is CASSPRVLSTEAFF. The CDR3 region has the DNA TGTGCCAGCAGTCCCAGGGTATTGAGCACTGAAGCTTTCTTT.

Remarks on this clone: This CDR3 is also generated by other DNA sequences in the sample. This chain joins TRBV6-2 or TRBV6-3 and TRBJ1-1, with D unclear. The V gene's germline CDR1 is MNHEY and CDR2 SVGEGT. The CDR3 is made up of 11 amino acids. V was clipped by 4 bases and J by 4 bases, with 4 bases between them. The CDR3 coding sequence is TGTGCCAGCAGTTTCGGCACTGAAGCTTTCTTT. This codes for CASSFGTEAFF.

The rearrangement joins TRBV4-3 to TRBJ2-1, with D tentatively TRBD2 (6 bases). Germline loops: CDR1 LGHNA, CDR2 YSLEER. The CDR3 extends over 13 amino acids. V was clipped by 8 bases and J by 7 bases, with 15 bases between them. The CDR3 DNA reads TGCGCCAGCTCCAGAGGGAGCGGGAATGAGCAGTTCTTC. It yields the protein CASSRGSGNEQFF.

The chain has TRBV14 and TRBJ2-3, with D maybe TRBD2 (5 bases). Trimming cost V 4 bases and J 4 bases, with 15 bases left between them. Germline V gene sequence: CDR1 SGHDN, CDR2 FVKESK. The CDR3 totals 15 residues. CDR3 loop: CASSPELGAADTQYF. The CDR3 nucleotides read TGTGCCAGCAGCCCCGAGTTGGGAGCCGCAGATACGCAGTATTTT.

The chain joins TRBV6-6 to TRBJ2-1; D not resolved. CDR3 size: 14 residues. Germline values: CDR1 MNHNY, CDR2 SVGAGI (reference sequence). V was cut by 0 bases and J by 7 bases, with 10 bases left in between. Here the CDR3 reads CASSYSSVGNEQFF. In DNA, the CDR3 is TGTGCCAGCAGTTACTCGAGCGTCGGTAATGAGCAGTTCTTC.

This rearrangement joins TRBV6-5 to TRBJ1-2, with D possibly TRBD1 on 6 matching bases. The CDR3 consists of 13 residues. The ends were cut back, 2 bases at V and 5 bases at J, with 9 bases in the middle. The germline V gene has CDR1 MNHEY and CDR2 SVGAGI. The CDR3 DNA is TGTGCCAGCAGTTACGAGGGGGGGTATGGCTACACCTTC. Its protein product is CASSYEGGYGYTF.

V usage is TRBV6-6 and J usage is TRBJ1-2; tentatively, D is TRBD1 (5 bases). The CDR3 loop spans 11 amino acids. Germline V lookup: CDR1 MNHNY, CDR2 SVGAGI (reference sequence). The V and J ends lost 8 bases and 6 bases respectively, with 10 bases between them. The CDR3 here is CASRTWDGYTF. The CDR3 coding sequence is TGTGCCAGCCGGACATGGGATGGCTACACCTTC.

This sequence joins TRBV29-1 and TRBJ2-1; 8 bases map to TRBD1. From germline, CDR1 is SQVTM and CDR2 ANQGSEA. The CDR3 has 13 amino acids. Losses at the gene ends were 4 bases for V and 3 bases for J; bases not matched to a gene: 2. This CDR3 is CSVGQGRYNEQFF. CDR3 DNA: TGCAGCGTTGGACAGGGGCGCTACAATGAGCAGTTCTTC.

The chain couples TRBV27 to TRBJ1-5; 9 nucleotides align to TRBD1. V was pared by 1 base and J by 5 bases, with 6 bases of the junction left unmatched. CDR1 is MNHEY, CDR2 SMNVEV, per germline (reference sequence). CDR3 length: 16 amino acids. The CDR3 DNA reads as TGTGCCAGCAGTTTATTAGGGGACAGGGTCCATCAGCCCCAGCATTTT. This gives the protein CASSLLGDRVHQPQHF.

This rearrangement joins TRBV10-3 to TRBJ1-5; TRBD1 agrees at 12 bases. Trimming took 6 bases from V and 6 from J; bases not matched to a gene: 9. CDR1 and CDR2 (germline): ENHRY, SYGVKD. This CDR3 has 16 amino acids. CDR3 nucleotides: TGTGCCATCAGCCCTTGGGACAGGGGGCAGAGTCAGCCCCAGCATTTT. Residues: CAISPWDRGQSQPQHF.

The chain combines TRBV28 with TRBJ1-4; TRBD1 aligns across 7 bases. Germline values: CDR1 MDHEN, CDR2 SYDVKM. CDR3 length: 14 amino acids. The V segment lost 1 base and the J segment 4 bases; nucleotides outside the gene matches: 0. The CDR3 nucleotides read TGTGCCAGCAGTTTATCAGGGGGTAATGAAAAACTGTTTTTT. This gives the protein CASSLSGGNEKLFF. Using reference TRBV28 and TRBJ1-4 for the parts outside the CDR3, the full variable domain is DVKVTQSSRYLVKRTGEKVFLECVQDMDHENMFWYRQDPGLGLRLIYFSYDVKMKEKGDIPEGYSVSREKKERFSLILESASTNQTSMYLCASSLSGGNEKLFFGSGTQLSVL.

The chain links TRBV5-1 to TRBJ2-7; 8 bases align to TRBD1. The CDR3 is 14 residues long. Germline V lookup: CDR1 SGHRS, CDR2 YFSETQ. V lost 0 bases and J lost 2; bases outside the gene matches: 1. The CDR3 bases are TGCGCCAGCAGCTTGGCAGGGGGCCCCTACGAGCAGTACTTC. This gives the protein CASSLAGGPYEQYF.

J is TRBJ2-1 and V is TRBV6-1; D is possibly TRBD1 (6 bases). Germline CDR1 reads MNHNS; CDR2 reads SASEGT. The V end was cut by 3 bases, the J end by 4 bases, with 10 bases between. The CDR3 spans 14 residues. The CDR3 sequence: CASSEIQGYNEQFF. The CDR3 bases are TGTGCCAGCAGTGAGATCCAGGGGTACAATGAGCAGTTCTTC.

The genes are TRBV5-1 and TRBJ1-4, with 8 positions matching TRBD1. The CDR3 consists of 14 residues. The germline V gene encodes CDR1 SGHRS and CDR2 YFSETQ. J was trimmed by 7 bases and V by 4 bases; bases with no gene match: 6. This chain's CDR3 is CASSRDRSGEKLFF. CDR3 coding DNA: TGCGCCAGCAGCCGGGACAGGTCGGGTGAAAAACTGTTTTTT.

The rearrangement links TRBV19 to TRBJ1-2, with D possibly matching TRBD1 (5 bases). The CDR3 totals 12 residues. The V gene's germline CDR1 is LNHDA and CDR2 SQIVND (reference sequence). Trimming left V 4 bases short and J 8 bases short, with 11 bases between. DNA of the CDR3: TGTGCCAGTAGTACAGGGCCTTTAGGCTACACCTTC. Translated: CASSTGPLGYTF.

The CDR3 coding sequence is TGTGCCAGCAGCGTAGGTACACGACTAGCGGGAAACAATGAGCAGTTCTTC. This encodes CASSVGTRLAGNNEQFF. The genes are TRBV9 and TRBJ2-1, with TRBD2 matching over 11 bases. Germline CDR1 reads SGDLS; CDR2 reads YYNGEE. This CDR3 spans 17 amino acids. J lost 5 bases, V lost 0 bases, and 7 bases had no gene match.

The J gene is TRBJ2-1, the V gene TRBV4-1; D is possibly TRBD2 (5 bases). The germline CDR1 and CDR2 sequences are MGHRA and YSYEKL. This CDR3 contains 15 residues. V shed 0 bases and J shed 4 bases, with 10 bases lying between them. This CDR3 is CASSQELGPYNEQFF. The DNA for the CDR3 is TGCGCCAGCAGCCAAGAACTAGGCCCTTACAATGAGCAGTTCTTC.

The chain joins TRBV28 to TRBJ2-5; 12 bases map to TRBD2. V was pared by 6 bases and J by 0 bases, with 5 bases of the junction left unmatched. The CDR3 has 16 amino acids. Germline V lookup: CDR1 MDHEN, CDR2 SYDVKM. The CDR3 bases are TGTGCCAGCAGCCAAGGACTAGCGGGGTACCAAGAGACCCAGTACTTC. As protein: CASSQGLAGYQETQYF.

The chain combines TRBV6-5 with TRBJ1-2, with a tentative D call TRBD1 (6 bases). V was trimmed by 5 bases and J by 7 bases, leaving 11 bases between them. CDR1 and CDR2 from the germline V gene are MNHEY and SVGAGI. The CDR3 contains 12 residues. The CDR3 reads CASSPSGVGYTF. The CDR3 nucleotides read TGTGCCAGCAGTCCCTCAGGGGTTGGCTACACCTTC.

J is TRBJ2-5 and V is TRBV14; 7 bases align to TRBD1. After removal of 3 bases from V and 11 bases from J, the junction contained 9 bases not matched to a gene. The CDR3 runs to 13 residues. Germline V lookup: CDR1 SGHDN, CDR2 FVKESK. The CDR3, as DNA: TGTGCCAGCAGCCAGTCCGGGACAGAAGCTCAGTACTTC. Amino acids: CASSQSGTEAQYF. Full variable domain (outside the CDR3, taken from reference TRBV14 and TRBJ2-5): EAGVTQFPSHSVIEKGQTVTLRCDPISGHDNLYWYRRVMGKEIKFLLHFVKESKQDESGMPNNRFLAERTGGTYSTLKVQPAELEDSGVYFCASSQSGTEAQYFGPGTRLLVL.

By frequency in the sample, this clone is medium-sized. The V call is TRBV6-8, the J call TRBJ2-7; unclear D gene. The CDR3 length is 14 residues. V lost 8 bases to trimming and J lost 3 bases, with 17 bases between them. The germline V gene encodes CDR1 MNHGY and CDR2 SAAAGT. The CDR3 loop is CASGAGPAIYEQYF. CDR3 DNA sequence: TGTGCCAGCGGCGCAGGCCCAGCCATCTACGAGCAGTACTTC.

Here the CDR3 DNA reads TGCGCCAGCAGCTCCCCAGGGTCGAGAGTCACCTCCTCCTACAATGAGCAGTTCTTC. This sequence encodes CASSSPGSRVTSSYNEQFF. The chain recombines TRBV5-1 with TRBJ2-1; possible D gene TRBD1, 5 bases. This CDR3 is built from 19 residues. Trimming removed 3 bases from V and 0 bases from J, with 22 bases in between. The germline V gene encodes CDR1 SGHRS and CDR2 YFSETQ.

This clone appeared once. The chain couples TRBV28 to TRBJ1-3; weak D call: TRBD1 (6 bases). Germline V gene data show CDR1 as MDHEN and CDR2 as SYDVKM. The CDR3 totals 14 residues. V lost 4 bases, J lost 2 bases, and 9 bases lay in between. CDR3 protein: CASSSAGAGNTIYF. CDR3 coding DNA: TGTGCCAGCAGTTCGGCAGGGGCTGGAAACACCATATATTTT.

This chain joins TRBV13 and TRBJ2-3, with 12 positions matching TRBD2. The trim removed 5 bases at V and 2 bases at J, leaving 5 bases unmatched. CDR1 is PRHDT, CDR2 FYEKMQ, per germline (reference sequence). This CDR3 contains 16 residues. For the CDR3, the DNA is TGTGCCAGCAGCCTGGGACTAGCGGGTCACACAGATACGCAGTATTTT. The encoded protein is CASSLGLAGHTDTQYF.

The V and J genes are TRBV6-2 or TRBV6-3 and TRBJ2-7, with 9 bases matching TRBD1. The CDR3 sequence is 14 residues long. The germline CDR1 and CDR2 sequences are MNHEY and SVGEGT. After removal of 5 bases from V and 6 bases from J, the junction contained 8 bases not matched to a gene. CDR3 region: CASSRDRAATEQYF. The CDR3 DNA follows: TGTGCCAGCAGTCGGGACAGGGCGGCGACCGAGCAGTACTTC.